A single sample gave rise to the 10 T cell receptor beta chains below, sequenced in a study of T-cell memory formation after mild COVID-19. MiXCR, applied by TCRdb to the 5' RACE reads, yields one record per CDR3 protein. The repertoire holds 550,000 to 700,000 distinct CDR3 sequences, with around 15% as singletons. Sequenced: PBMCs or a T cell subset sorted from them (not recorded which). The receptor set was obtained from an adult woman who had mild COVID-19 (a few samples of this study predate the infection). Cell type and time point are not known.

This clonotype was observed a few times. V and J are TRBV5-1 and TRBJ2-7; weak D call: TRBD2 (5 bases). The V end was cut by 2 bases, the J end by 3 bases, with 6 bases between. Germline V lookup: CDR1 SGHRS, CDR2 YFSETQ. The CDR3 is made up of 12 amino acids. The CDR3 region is CASSFRDYEQYF. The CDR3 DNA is TGCGCCAGCAGCTTCCGGGACTACGAGCAGTACTTC. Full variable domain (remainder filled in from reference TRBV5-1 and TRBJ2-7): KAGVTQTPRYLIKTRGQQVTLSCSPISGHRSVSWYQQTPGQGLQFLFEYFSETQRNKGNFPGRFSGRQFSNSRSEMNVSTLELGDSALYLCASSFRDYEQYFGPGTRLTVT.

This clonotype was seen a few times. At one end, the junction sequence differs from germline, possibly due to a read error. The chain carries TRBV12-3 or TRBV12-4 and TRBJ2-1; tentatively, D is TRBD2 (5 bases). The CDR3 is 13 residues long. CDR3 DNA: TGTGCCAGCAGTTTATTACTTGGAGGAGTTCCACTCTTC. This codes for CASSLLLGGVPLF.

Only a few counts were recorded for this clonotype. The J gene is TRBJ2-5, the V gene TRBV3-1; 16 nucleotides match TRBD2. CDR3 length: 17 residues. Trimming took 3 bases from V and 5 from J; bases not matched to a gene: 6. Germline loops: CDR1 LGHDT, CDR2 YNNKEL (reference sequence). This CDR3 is CASSQGLAGGPRETQYF. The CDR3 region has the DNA TGTGCCAGCAGCCAGGGACTAGCGGGGGGGCCAAGGGAGACCCAGTACTTC.

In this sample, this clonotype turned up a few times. The CDR3 is CASSKPPGNEAFF. The CDR3 region has the DNA TGTGCCAGCAGTAAGCCCCCAGGGAATGAAGCTTTCTTT. The rearrangement uses TRBV25-1 and TRBJ1-1, with D perhaps matching TRBD1 (5 bases). Trimming removed 5 bases at V and 7 bases at J, with 14 bases between. The CDR3 has 13 amino acids. Germline CDR1 reads MGHDK; CDR2 reads SYGVNS. The whole variable domain, filled in from reference TRBV25-1 and TRBJ1-1, reads EADIYQTPRYLVIGTGKKITLECSQTMGHDKMYWYQQDPGMELHLIHYSYGVNSTEKGDLSSESTVSRIRTEHFPLTLESARPSHTSQYLCASSKPPGNEAFFGQGTRLTVV.

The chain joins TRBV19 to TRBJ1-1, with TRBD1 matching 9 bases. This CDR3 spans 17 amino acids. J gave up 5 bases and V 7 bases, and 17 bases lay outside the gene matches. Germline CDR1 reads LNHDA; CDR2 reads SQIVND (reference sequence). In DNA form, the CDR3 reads TGTGCCAGTATTCCCTCCGGGACAGGGAACCACAATACTGAAGCTTTCTTT. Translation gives CASIPSGTGNHNTEAFF.

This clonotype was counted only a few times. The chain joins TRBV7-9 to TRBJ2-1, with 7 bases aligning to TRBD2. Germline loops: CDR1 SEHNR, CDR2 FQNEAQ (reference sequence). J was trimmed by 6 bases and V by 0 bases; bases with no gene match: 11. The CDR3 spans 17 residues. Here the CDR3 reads CASSLARNNGGGNEQFF. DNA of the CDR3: TGTGCCAGCAGCTTAGCCCGGAACAATGGGGGGGGCAATGAGCAGTTCTTC.

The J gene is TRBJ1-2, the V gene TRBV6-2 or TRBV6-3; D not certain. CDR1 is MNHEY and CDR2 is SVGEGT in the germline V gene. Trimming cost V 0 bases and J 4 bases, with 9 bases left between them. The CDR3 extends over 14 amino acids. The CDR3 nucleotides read TGTGCCAGCAGTTACTCATCCAGCCTCTATGGCTACACCTTC. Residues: CASSYSSSLYGYTF.

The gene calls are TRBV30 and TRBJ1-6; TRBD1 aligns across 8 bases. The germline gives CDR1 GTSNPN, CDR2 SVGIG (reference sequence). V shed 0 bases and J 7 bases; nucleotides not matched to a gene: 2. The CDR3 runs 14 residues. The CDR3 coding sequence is TGTGCCTGGAGTGTACAGGGGGGAAATTCACCCCTCCACTTT. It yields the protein CAWSVQGGNSPLHF.

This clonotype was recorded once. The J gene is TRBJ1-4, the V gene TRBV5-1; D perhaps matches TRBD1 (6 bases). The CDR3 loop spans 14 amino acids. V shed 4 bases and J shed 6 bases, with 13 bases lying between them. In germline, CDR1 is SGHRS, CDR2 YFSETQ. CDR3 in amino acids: CASSPGQPHEKLFF. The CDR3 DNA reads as TGCGCCAGCAGCCCTGGACAGCCGCATGAAAAACTGTTTTTT.

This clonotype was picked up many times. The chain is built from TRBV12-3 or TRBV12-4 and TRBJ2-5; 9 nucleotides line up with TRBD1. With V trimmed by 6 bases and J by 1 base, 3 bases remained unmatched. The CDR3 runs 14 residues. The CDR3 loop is CASRWGQGQETQYF. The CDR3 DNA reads TGTGCCAGCAGATGGGGACAGGGCCAAGAGACCCAGTACTTC.